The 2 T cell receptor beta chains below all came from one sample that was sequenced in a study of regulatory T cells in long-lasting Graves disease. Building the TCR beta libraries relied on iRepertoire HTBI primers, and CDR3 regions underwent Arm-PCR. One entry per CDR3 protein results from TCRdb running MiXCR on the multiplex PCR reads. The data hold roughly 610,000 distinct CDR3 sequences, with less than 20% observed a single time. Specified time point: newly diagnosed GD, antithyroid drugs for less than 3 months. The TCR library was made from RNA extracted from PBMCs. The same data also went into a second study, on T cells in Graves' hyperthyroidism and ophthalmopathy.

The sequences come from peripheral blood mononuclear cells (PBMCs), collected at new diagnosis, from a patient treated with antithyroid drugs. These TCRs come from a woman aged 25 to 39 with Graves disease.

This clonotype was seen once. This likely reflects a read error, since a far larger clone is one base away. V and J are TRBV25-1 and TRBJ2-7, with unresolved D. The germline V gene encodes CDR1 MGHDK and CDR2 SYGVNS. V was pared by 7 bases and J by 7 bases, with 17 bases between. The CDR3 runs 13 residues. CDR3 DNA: TGTGCCAGCATGCGGATATCCTACAATGAGCAGTACTTC. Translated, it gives CASMRISYNEQYF.

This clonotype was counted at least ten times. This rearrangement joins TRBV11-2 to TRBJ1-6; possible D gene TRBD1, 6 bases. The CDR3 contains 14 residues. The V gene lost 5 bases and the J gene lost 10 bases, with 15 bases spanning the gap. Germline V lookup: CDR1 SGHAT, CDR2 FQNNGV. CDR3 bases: TGTGCCAGCAGCCGGACGGGGGCGGGGTCACCCCTCCACTTT. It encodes CASSRTGAGSPLHF. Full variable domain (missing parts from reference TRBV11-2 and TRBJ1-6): EAGVAQSPRYKIIEKRQSVAFWCNPISGHATLYWYQQILGQGPKLLIQFQNNGVVDDSQLPKDRFSAERLKGVDSTLKIQPAKLEDSAVYLCASSRTGAGSPLHFGNGTRLTVT.